This entry is about one T cell receptor beta chain. What it binds is unknown. The junction had 5 bases not matched to a gene; V was cut back by 0 bases and J by 1 base. The CDR3 totals 16 residues. Germline assignment: CDR1 LGHNA and CDR2 YNFKEQ. The data are from a study of T-cell memory formation after mild COVID-19. Notes on the study in general: There were some responding clones in pre-infection memory, which suggested that cross-reactive memory had joined.

Sample barcodes and UMIs were carried by the TCR alpha and TCR beta cDNA libraries that 5'RACE generated with constant-segment primers. TCRdb re-derived calls from the 5' RACE reads in MiXCR, one entry per CDR3 protein. The repertoire consists of over 500,000 distinct CDR3 sequences, with roughly a sixth occurring once and the leading ten covering roughly 7.7%. This TCR came from an adult woman who had mild COVID-19 (a few samples of this study predate the infection). Cell type and time point are not known. This chain connects TRBV4-2 to TRBJ2-7, with 8 bases matching TRBD2. The sequenced material came from PBMCs or a T cell subset sorted from them (not recorded which). The CDR3 region has the DNA TGTGCCAGCAGCCAAGATGGAGGGACTAGTTCCTACGAGCAGTACTTC. Protein product: CASSQDGGTSSYEQYF.